This entry lists 26 T cell receptor beta chains sequenced from one sample in a study of cytotoxic CD8 clonotypes in ibrutinib-treated CLL. Generated by immunoSEQ multiplex PCR, the TCRdb table keeps only in-frame clones and is missing some. Of 130,000 or so clones in the sample, around three quarters were seen once. Sequences were derived from PBMCs, sampled after 12 months of ibrutinib treatment. These receptor sequences come from a human donor with chronic lymphocytic leukemia.

Here the CDR3 DNA reads TGTGCCAGCGGGACCCCGAGGTACGAGCAGTACTTC. Encoded protein: CASGTPRYEQYF. The chain uses TRBV7-2 and TRBJ2-7; D might be TRBD1 or TRBD2, each matching 5 bases. Germline V CDR1 and CDR2: SGHTA, FQGNSA. V gave up 8 bases and J gave up 4 bases, with 12 bases separating them. CDR3 length equals 12 residues.

This chain uses TRBV30 with TRBJ1-5; TRBD1 aligns across 9 bases. The CDR3 consists of 14 residues. Per the germline V gene, CDR1 is GTSNPN and CDR2 is SVGIG (reference sequence). V gave up 1 base and J gave up 6 bases; unmatched junction bases: 4. In DNA, the CDR3 is TGTGCCTGGAGTGCGGACAGGGGTAGTCAGCCCCAGCATTTT. Amino acids: CAWSADRGSQPQHF.

The V gene is TRBV2, the J gene TRBJ1-2; possible D gene TRBD1, 5 bases. This CDR3 has 13 amino acids. Germline V gives CDR1 SNHLY, CDR2 FYNNEI. Deletions cut 7 bases from V and 6 bases from J, with 15 bases between. CDR3 protein: CASTQGAGDGYTF. In DNA form, the CDR3 reads TGTGCCAGCACCCAAGGGGCAGGAGATGGCTACACCTTC. The variable domain in full, with the rest retrieved from reference TRBV2 and TRBJ1-2, is EPEVTQTPSHQVTQMGQEVILRCVPISNHLYFYWYRQILGQKVEFLVSFYNNEISEKSEIFDDQFSVERPDGSNFTLKIRSTKLEDSAMYFCASTQGAGDGYTFGSGTRLTVV.

The rearrangement uses TRBV2 and TRBJ2-7, with 7 bases matching TRBD1. Germline V lookup: CDR1 SNHLY, CDR2 FYNNEI. J lost 2 bases, V lost 0 bases, and 1 base had no gene match. CDR3 length equals 14 residues. The CDR3 DNA reads TGTGCCAGCAGTGAAGCTGGGACAGCCTACGAGCAGTACTTC. Translated: CASSEAGTAYEQYF.

The V and J genes are TRBV6-6 and TRBJ2-7; 9 bases align to TRBD1. V lost 2 bases, J lost 2 bases, and 4 bases stayed unmatched. The CDR3 consists of 15 residues. In germline, CDR1 is MNHNY, CDR2 SVGAGI (reference sequence). The DNA for the CDR3 is TGTGCCAGCAGTTACAGTGGGACAGGGACCTACGAGCAGTACTTC. Protein sequence: CASSYSGTGTYEQYF.

V usage is TRBV6-6 and J usage is TRBJ2-7, with 9 bases identical to TRBD1. The ends lost 0 bases at V and 2 bases at J; junction bases unmatched: 2. The CDR3 runs to 15 residues. Germline-derived CDR1 and CDR2 are MNHNY and SVGAGI (reference sequence). The CDR3 sequence: CASSYSTGGTYEQYF. Here the CDR3 DNA reads TGTGCCAGCAGTTACTCGACAGGGGGGACCTACGAGCAGTACTTC.

The V gene is TRBV28, the J gene TRBJ1-2, with TRBD1 matching over 8 bases. The CDR3 sequence is 15 residues long. The V segment lost 6 bases and the J segment 0 bases; nucleotides outside the gene matches: 6. CDR1 and CDR2 (germline): MDHEN, SYDVKM. The CDR3 DNA reads as TGTGCCAGCAGGGATTTGGGACAGGCTAACTATGGCTACACCTTC. This sequence encodes CASRDLGQANYGYTF.

The chain combines TRBV6-5 with TRBJ1-2; D is uncertain. Trimming left V 2 bases short and J 4 bases short, with 11 bases between. Germline CDR1 MNHEY, CDR2 SVGAGI. The CDR3 totals 14 residues. The DNA for the CDR3 is TGTGCCAGCAGTTACAATACAGTCATCTATGGCTACACCTTC. Translation gives CASSYNTVIYGYTF.

The chain links TRBV7-2 to TRBJ2-7, with 7 bases that match TRBD2. The CDR3 spans 14 residues. Looked up from germline, CDR1 is SGHTA and CDR2 is FQGNSA. With 3 bases clipped from V and 0 bases from J, the junction kept 2 bases outside the gene matches. CDR3 protein: CASSFAGVSYEQYF. CDR3 nucleotides: TGTGCCAGCAGCTTTGCGGGAGTCTCCTACGAGCAGTACTTC.

CDR3 nucleotides: TGTGCCAGCAGCTTGATGGGGACCCAAGAGACCCAGTACTTC. It translates to CASSLMGTQETQYF. The J gene is TRBJ2-5, the V gene TRBV5-4; the D gene could be TRBD1 or TRBD2 (5 bases each). The CDR3 is 14 amino acids. In germline, CDR1 is SGHNT, CDR2 YYREEE (reference sequence). V was shortened by 1 base and J by 1 base, with 8 bases between the two germline ends. Using reference TRBV5-4 and TRBJ2-5 for the parts outside the CDR3, the full variable domain is ETGVTQSPTHLIKTRGQQVTLRCSSQSGHNTVSWYQQALGQGPQFIFQYYREEENGRGNFPPRFSGLQFPNYSSELNVNALELDDSALYLCASSLMGTQETQYFGPGTRLLVL.

This clone came up a few times. The chain combines TRBV7-2 with TRBJ2-7; perhaps D is TRBD1 or TRBD2 (5 bases each). Trimming removed 3 bases at V and 2 bases at J, with 20 bases between. Germline-derived CDR1 and CDR2 are SGHTA and FQGNSA. This CDR3 spans 17 amino acids. The CDR3 here is CASSFPHFGGDAYEQYF. The CDR3 DNA sequence: TGTGCCAGCAGCTTTCCCCACTTTGGGGGAGACGCCTACGAGCAGTACTTC.

The chain recombines TRBV5-1 with TRBJ2-7; 9 bases agree with TRBD1. Germline CDR1 is SGHRS and CDR2 is YFSETQ. V was clipped by 4 bases and J by 4 bases; unmatched bases: 9. This CDR3 comprises 15 residues. The CDR3 nucleotides read TGCGCCAGCAGCCCTTCCGGGACAGGGACTTACGAGCAGTACTTC. Translation gives CASSPSGTGTYEQYF.

This sequence joins TRBV2 and TRBJ2-3, with 10 bases matching TRBD1. CDR1 and CDR2 from the germline V gene are SNHLY and FYNNEI. The V gene end was trimmed by 8 bases and the J gene end by 3 bases; junction bases not matched to a gene: 8. This CDR3 is 15 amino acids long. CDR3 region: CASDRGQRVTDTQYF. The CDR3 DNA follows: TGTGCCAGCGACAGGGGGCAAAGAGTTACAGATACGCAGTATTTT.

The rearrangement uses TRBV7-9 and TRBJ1-4; TRBD1 matches 8 bases. Unmatched junction bases numbered 16, after V lost 5 bases and J lost 8 bases. From germline, CDR1 is SEHNR and CDR2 FQNEAQ (reference sequence). CDR3 length: 17 amino acids. CDR3 sequence: CASSPPGQGFLGEKLFF. The CDR3 coding sequence is TGTGCCAGCAGCCCCCCAGGACAGGGTTTTCTCGGGGAAAAACTGTTTTTT.

This clone has a single count. The chain carries TRBV27 and TRBJ2-1; D is uncertain. The V and J ends lost 3 bases and 7 bases respectively, with 13 bases between them. CDR1 MNHEY and CDR2 SMNVEV come from the germline V gene (reference sequence). The CDR3 consists of 14 residues. The CDR3 loop reads CASSLAFNLNEQFF. CDR3 DNA sequence: TGTGCCAGCAGTTTGGCTTTTAACTTGAATGAGCAGTTCTTC.

The chain carries TRBV4-2 and TRBJ2-1; the D gene is possibly TRBD2 (5 bases). Trimming took off 5 bases at V and 13 bases at J, with 15 bases between the two ends. Per the germline V gene, CDR1 is LGHNA and CDR2 is YNFKEQ. The length of the CDR3 is 12 residues. The CDR3 DNA reads TGTGCCAGCAGCTTTACCTCACTAGAACAGTTCTTC. Protein product: CASSFTSLEQFF.

There are a few counts of this clone. The chain combines TRBV19 with TRBJ1-6; possibly TRBD1 for D (6 bases). The CDR3 is 15 amino acids. Germline V gene sequence: CDR1 LNHDA, CDR2 SQIVND (reference sequence). The V end lost 6 bases, the J end lost 0 bases, and 9 bases lay between the germline ends. The CDR3 bases are TGTGCCAGTAGAAAGGACAGCTCCTATAATTCACCCCTCCACTTT. Translating it yields CASRKDSSYNSPLHF.

The CDR3: CAWSRQVWGSYEQYF. The CDR3 DNA sequence: TGTGCCTGGAGCAGACAGGTCTGGGGCTCCTACGAGCAGTACTTC. This chain joins TRBV30 and TRBJ2-7, with D possibly TRBD1 on 6 matching bases. The germline V gene has CDR1 GTSNPN and CDR2 SVGIG (reference sequence). V gave up 3 bases and J gave up 0 bases, with 15 bases separating them. The CDR3 sequence is 15 residues long. The full variable domain, with the rest looked up from reference TRBV30 and TRBJ2-7, is SQTIHQWPATLVQPVGSPLSLECTVEGTSNPNLYWYRQAAGRGLQLLFYSVGIGQISSEVPQNLSASRPQDRQFILSSKKLLLSDSGFYLCAWSRQVWGSYEQYFGPGTRLTVT.

This chain connects TRBV7-2 to TRBJ2-3, with 11 nucleotides matching TRBD2. This CDR3 region has 16 residues. Germline V gives CDR1 SGHTA, CDR2 FQGNSA. J gave up 4 bases and V 5 bases, and 8 bases lay outside the gene matches. This CDR3 reads CASSALLAGVADTQYF. The CDR3 DNA reads as TGTGCCAGCAGCGCACTACTAGCGGGGGTGGCAGATACGCAGTATTTT.

This chain joins TRBV7-3 and TRBJ2-7; TRBD1 agrees at 10 bases. Germline trimming cut 5 bases from V and 5 bases from J; bases unmatched to any gene: 12. From germline, CDR1 is SGHTA and CDR2 FQGTGA. The CDR3 length is 16 residues. The CDR3 protein is CASSKNRDRGLNEQYF. CDR3 nucleotide sequence: TGTGCCAGCAGCAAAAACCGGGACAGGGGATTGAACGAGCAGTACTTC.

The chain has TRBV7-9 and TRBJ2-2; D may be TRBD1 (6 bases). The germline V and J ends were trimmed by 1 base and 7 bases, with 7 bases remaining between them. The germline gives CDR1 SEHNR, CDR2 FQNEAQ (reference sequence). This CDR3 has 13 residues. CDR3 amino acids: CASSLEGDGELFF. CDR3 sequence (DNA): TGTGCCAGCAGCTTAGAGGGGGACGGGGAGCTGTTTTTT.

The V gene is TRBV28, the J gene TRBJ1-5, with D perhaps TRBD1 (5 bases). Trimming pared 5 bases from V and 0 bases from J, leaving 14 bases between. Germline V gene lookup returns CDR1 MDHEN and CDR2 SYDVKM. CDR3 length equals 16 residues. The CDR3, as DNA: TGTGCCAGCAGTCCCCGTAGAGGGGATAGCAATCAGCCCCAGCATTTT. Amino acids: CASSPRRGDSNQPQHF. Complete variable domain (other parts from reference TRBV28 and TRBJ1-5): DVKVTQSSRYLVKRTGEKVFLECVQDMDHENMFWYRQDPGLGLRLIYFSYDVKMKEKGDIPEGYSVSREKKERFSLILESASTNQTSMYLCASSPRRGDSNQPQHFGDGTRLSIL.

This chain links TRBV5-1 with TRBJ2-7; maybe TRBD1 (5 bases). CDR1 is SGHRS and CDR2 is YFSETQ in the germline V gene. V was cut by 5 bases and J by 1 base, with 10 bases left in between. The CDR3 covers 13 residues. This CDR3 reads CASSQDRSYEQYF. Written as DNA, the CDR3 is TGCGCCAGCAGTCAAGACAGATCCTACGAGCAGTACTTC.

In this sample, this clone turned up once. The chain recombines TRBV6-1 with TRBJ2-7, with TRBD1 matching over 9 bases. This CDR3 is 16 amino acids long. The J segment lost 0 bases and the V segment lost 4 bases, leaving 7 bases of the junction unmatched. CDR1 and CDR2 from the germline V gene are MNHNS and SASEGT. As DNA, the CDR3 is TGTGCCAGCAGTGGGACAGGGGCCCAGGGCTCCTACGAGCAGTACTTC. It specifies CASSGTGAQGSYEQYF.

This chain joins TRBV5-4 and TRBJ2-3, with 7 nucleotides matching TRBD2. The germline gives CDR1 SGHNT, CDR2 YYREEE (reference sequence). With 4 bases clipped from V and 5 bases from J, the junction kept 7 bases outside the gene matches. The CDR3 has 14 residues. The chain's CDR3 is CASSLGRVLDTQYF. The CDR3 bases are TGTGCCAGCAGCCTGGGGAGGGTTCTAGATACGCAGTATTTT.

This chain uses TRBV28 with TRBJ2-7; possibly TRBD2 for D (5 bases). Germline values: CDR1 MDHEN, CDR2 SYDVKM. Trimming took off 6 bases at V and 0 bases at J, with 9 bases between the two ends. The CDR3 has 13 amino acids. CDR3 coding DNA: TGTGCCAGCAGCGGGATGCCCTCCTACGAGCAGTACTTC. This gives the protein CASSGMPSYEQYF.